A single sample is the source of the 24 T cell receptor beta chains below, sequenced in a study of early T cells in non-severe SARS-CoV-2 infection. TCRdb reprocessed the 5' RACE reads with MiXCR, giving one entry per CDR3 protein. The top ten hold 3.5% to 5.5% of the sample, which has approximately 71,000 distinct CDR3 sequences, roughly 12% seen once. The sequenced material came from whole blood. The receptors originated from an adult who was a healthcare worker with PCR-confirmed SARS-CoV-2 infection or an uninfected control (not recorded which).

This clonotype occurred a few times. V is TRBV19 and J is TRBJ2-3; 8 nucleotides match TRBD2. The germline CDR1 and CDR2 sequences are LNHDA and SQIVND (reference sequence). The CDR3 runs 15 residues. The trim removed 3 bases at V and 0 bases at J, leaving 2 bases unmatched. The CDR3 DNA is TGTGCCAGTAGTATCAAGCGGGGGAGCACAGATACGCAGTATTTT. It encodes CASSIKRGSTDTQYF.

Many counts were recorded for this clonotype. The chain couples TRBV7-9 to TRBJ1-4; a possible D gene is TRBD1 (6 bases). V lost 4 bases, J lost 4 bases, and 16 bases lay in between. Germline lookup yields CDR1 SEHNR and CDR2 FQNEAQ (reference sequence). This CDR3 spans 16 amino acids. CDR3 DNA: TGTGCCAGCAGCTCACCACCCGGACAGCTTAATGAAAAACTGTTTTTT. Encoded protein: CASSSPPGQLNEKLFF.

The genes are TRBV29-1 and TRBJ2-1; D is unclear. Per the germline V gene, CDR1 is SQVTM and CDR2 is ANQGSEA. With 5 bases removed from V and 5 bases from J, the gap between germline ends came to 13 bases. The CDR3 has 13 residues. CDR3 in amino acids: CSVCDPYNNEQFF. The CDR3 DNA reads as TGCAGCGTTTGTGACCCATACAACAATGAGCAGTTCTTC.

This clonotype has a handful of counts. The CDR3 sequence is CASSWVVGGELFF. Here the CDR3 DNA reads TGTGCCAGCAGTTGGGTCGTGGGCGGGGAGCTGTTTTTT. The chain joins TRBV27 to TRBJ2-2, with D uncertain. V was trimmed by 4 bases and J by 7 bases, leaving 10 bases between them. The CDR3 is made up of 13 amino acids. The V gene's germline CDR1 is MNHEY and CDR2 SMNVEV (reference sequence).

The V call is TRBV11-2, the J call TRBJ2-7; D gene ambiguous. The germline V gene encodes CDR1 SGHAT and CDR2 FQNNGV. V lost 2 bases and J lost 3, with 8 bases in between. CDR3 length: 13 amino acids. CDR3: CASSLHSGYEQYF. The CDR3, as DNA: TGTGCCAGCAGCTTACATTCCGGCTACGAGCAGTACTTC. Based on the CDR3 plus reference TRBV11-2 and TRBJ2-7, the full variable domain is EAGVAQSPRYKIIEKRQSVAFWCNPISGHATLYWYQQILGQGPKLLIQFQNNGVVDDSQLPKDRFSAERLKGVDSTLKIQPAKLEDSAVYLCASSLHSGYEQYFGPGTRLTVT.

In the case of this clonotype: The junction shows a germline mismatch at one end, possibly a read error. J is TRBJ2-3 and V is TRBV30; D call uncertain. This CDR3 is 13 amino acids long. CDR1 is GTSNPN and CDR2 is SVGIG in the germline V gene (reference sequence). The CDR3 DNA sequence: TGTACCTGGAGTTTTGTGGGCACAGATACGCAGTATTTT. Encoded protein: CTWSFVGTDTQYF.

Many counts were recorded for this clonotype. This chain joins TRBV12-3 or TRBV12-4 and TRBJ1-2, with 7 bases that match TRBD1. Unmatched junction bases numbered 6, after V lost 5 bases and J lost 6 bases. The CDR3 runs to 13 residues. The CDR3 here is CASSRDSVNGYTF. The CDR3 nucleotides read TGTGCCAGCAGTAGGGACAGCGTAAATGGCTACACCTTC.

The CDR3 reads CSVAGTVKTYEQYF. CDR3 nucleotide sequence: TGCAGCGTGGCCGGGACAGTTAAGACTTACGAGCAGTACTTC. This rearrangement joins TRBV29-1 to TRBJ2-7; 7 bases map to TRBD1. Germline V gene sequence: CDR1 SQVTM, CDR2 ANQGSEA. The V segment lost 6 bases and the J segment 4 bases; nucleotides outside the gene matches: 12. The CDR3 is 14 amino acids.

In this sample, this clonotype turned up many times. The chain recombines TRBV11-2 with TRBJ2-7, with 7 bases lining up with TRBD1. This CDR3 has 15 residues. Looked up from germline, CDR1 is SGHAT and CDR2 is FQNNGV. J was trimmed by 5 bases and V by 4 bases; bases with no gene match: 11. The CDR3 bases are TGTGCCAGCAGCTCGCTGACAGGGAGATTCAACGAGCAGTACTTC. This encodes CASSSLTGRFNEQYF.

The chain is built from TRBV29-1 and TRBJ2-1, with TRBD1 matching over 10 bases. The germline V gene encodes CDR1 SQVTM and CDR2 ANQGSEA. The CDR3 has 13 residues. Losses at the gene ends were 7 bases for V and 8 bases for J; bases not matched to a gene: 8. The CDR3 region is CSARDRGVHEQFF. CDR3 DNA sequence: TGCAGCGCCCGGGACAGGGGAGTCCATGAGCAGTTCTTC.

The genes are TRBV20-1 and TRBJ1-5; D unclear. Trimming pared 5 bases from V and 4 bases from J, leaving 9 bases between. The CDR3 is made up of 12 amino acids. Germline V gene data show CDR1 as DFQATT and CDR2 as SNEGSKA (reference sequence). CDR3 in DNA: TGCAGTGCTGGTGACTGGAATCAGCCCCAGCATTTT. Residues: CSAGDWNQPQHF.

This clonotype was counted many times. This chain joins TRBV7-8 and TRBJ2-7; the match to TRBD1 covers 7 bases. V was clipped by 6 bases and J by 0 bases; unmatched bases: 5. CDR3 length equals 14 residues. CDR1 and CDR2 from the germline V gene are SGHVS and FQNEAQ. CDR3 amino acids: CASRRQGYSYEQYF. The DNA for the CDR3 is TGTGCCAGCAGACGACAGGGTTACTCCTACGAGCAGTACTTC. Full variable domain (missing parts from reference TRBV7-8 and TRBJ2-7): GAGVSQSPRYKVAKRGQDVALRCDPISGHVSLFWYQQALGQGPEFLTYFQNEAQLDKSGLPSDRFFAERPEGSVSTLKIQRTQQEDSAVYLCASRRQGYSYEQYFGPGTRLTVT.

This clonotype was counted ten times or more. The chain recombines TRBV18 with TRBJ2-7; 11 nucleotides agree with TRBD1. After removal of 3 bases from V and 2 bases from J, the junction contained 3 bases not matched to a gene. The CDR3 length is 15 residues. CDR1 is KGHSH, CDR2 LQKENI, per germline. CDR3 DNA sequence: TGTGCCAGCTCACCGGGGACAGGGGGAACCTACGAGCAGTACTTC. It is translated as CASSPGTGGTYEQYF. Full variable domain (rest looked up from reference TRBV18 and TRBJ2-7): NAGVMQNPRHLVRRRGQEARLRCSPMKGHSHVYWYRQLPEEGLKFMVYLQKENIIDESGMPKERFSAEFPKEGPSILRIQQVVRGDSAAYFCASSPGTGGTYEQYFGPGTRLTVT.

This clonotype was observed many times. This rearrangement joins TRBV6-1 to TRBJ1-5; D is unclear. Germline values: CDR1 MNHNS, CDR2 SASEGT. The CDR3 totals 19 residues. Deletions cut 6 bases from V and 2 bases from J, with 26 bases between. As DNA, the CDR3 is TGTGCCAGCAGAGATGGGTCCTTCTCTTCTAGTCAACGCAATCAGCCCCAGCATTTT. Amino acid sequence: CASRDGSFSSSQRNQPQHF.

The chain links TRBV29-1 to TRBJ2-1; the D gene could be TRBD1 or TRBD2 (7 bases each). The V and J ends lost 4 bases and 16 bases respectively, with 20 bases between them. This CDR3 has 12 residues. Looked up from germline, CDR1 is SQVTM and CDR2 is ANQGSEA. For the CDR3, the DNA is TGCAGCGTTGTATTCGGGACAGCGGGGACTTTCTTC. This encodes CSVVFGTAGTFF.

The chain joins TRBV7-9 to TRBJ2-1; possible D gene TRBD1, 5 bases. CDR3 length: 13 residues. Germline CDR1 is SEHNR and CDR2 is FQNEAQ (reference sequence). Trimming shortened V by 6 bases and J by 8 bases, and 14 bases separated the two germline ends. The CDR3 DNA reads TGTGCCAGCAGAAACGGACATATCTATGAGCAGTTCTTC. This translates into CASRNGHIYEQFF.

This clonotype has a handful of counts. The chain couples TRBV24-1 to TRBJ2-5; TRBD1 matches 7 bases. CDR3 size: 15 residues. The J segment lost 2 bases and the V segment lost 3 bases, leaving 5 bases of the junction unmatched. Germline assignment: CDR1 KGHDR and CDR2 SFDVKD. The CDR3 sequence: CATSDIGTVQETQYF. CDR3 nucleotide sequence: TGTGCCACCAGTGATATCGGGACAGTACAAGAGACCCAGTACTTC.

This clonotype was recorded at least ten times. V usage is TRBV27 and J usage is TRBJ2-3; 13 bases are a match to TRBD2. The germline gives CDR1 MNHEY, CDR2 SMNVEV (reference sequence). J gave up 1 base and V 4 bases, and 2 bases lay outside the gene matches. The CDR3 runs to 16 residues. This CDR3 is CASSSGLAGRTDTQYF. As DNA, the CDR3 is TGTGCCAGCAGTTCGGGACTAGCGGGACGCACAGATACGCAGTATTTT.

This chain connects TRBV5-1 to TRBJ2-7, with D tentatively TRBD2 (6 bases). This CDR3 has 16 residues. The ends were cut back, 1 base at V and 5 bases at J, with 19 bases in the middle. Germline V gene data show CDR1 as SGHRS and CDR2 as YFSETQ. CDR3: CASSLSPTGAINEQYF. The CDR3 DNA is TGCGCCAGCAGCTTGTCCCCTACGGGAGCGATCAACGAGCAGTACTTC. Full variable domain (remainder filled in from reference TRBV5-1 and TRBJ2-7): KAGVTQTPRYLIKTRGQQVTLSCSPISGHRSVSWYQQTPGQGLQFLFEYFSETQRNKGNFPGRFSGRQFSNSRSEMNVSTLELGDSALYLCASSLSPTGAINEQYFGPGTRLTVT.

The J gene is TRBJ1-1, the V gene TRBV10-3; a weak D match, TRBD1 (6 bases). Germline CDR1 ENHRY, CDR2 SYGVKD. The CDR3 extends over 11 amino acids. V lost 6 bases and J 7 bases, leaving 9 bases between the germline ends. CDR3 bases: TGTGCCATCAGGACGGACAGTGAAGCTTTCTTT. It encodes CAIRTDSEAFF.

This clonotype was counted between two and nine times. The chain is built from TRBV29-1 and TRBJ1-1; the match to TRBD1 covers 7 bases. This CDR3 is 13 amino acids long. Germline V CDR1 and CDR2: SQVTM, ANQGSEA. J gave up 3 bases and V 7 bases, and 8 bases lay outside the gene matches. CDR3: CSAAVRGDTEAFF. The CDR3 coding sequence is TGCAGCGCCGCCGTCAGGGGGGACACTGAAGCTTTCTTT. The variable domain in full, completed from reference TRBV29-1 and TRBJ1-1, reads SAVISQKPSRDICQRGTSLTIQCQVDSQVTMMFWYRQQPGQSLTLIATANQGSEATYESGFVIDKFPISRPNLTFSTLTVSNMSPEDSSIYLCSAAVRGDTEAFFGQGTRLTVV.

This clonotype was recorded many times. CDR3 sequence (DNA): TGTGCCAGCTCACCGCCGGACAGGGTCGGATCGGGCAATCAGCCCCAGCATTTT. Protein product: CASSPPDRVGSGNQPQHF. This chain connects TRBV18 to TRBJ1-5; 8 positions match TRBD1. The ends lost 3 bases at V and 2 bases at J; junction bases unmatched: 12. The CDR3 covers 18 residues. CDR1 is KGHSH and CDR2 is LQKENI in the germline V gene.

Many counts were recorded for this clonotype. The chain couples TRBV6-2 or TRBV6-3 to TRBJ1-2, with 9 bases that match TRBD1. There are 14 residues in the CDR3. V trimming: 6 bases; J trimming: 6 bases; junction bases outside the gene matches: 8. Germline loops: CDR1 MNHEY, CDR2 SVGEGT. The CDR3 is CASSLSGTGNGYTF. The CDR3 DNA is TGTGCCAGCAGCCTCTCCGGGACAGGGAATGGCTACACCTTC.

The chain carries TRBV20-1 and TRBJ2-3, with 7 bases aligning to TRBD2. This CDR3 is 11 amino acids long. Germline-derived CDR1 and CDR2 are DFQATT and SNEGSKA (reference sequence). J was trimmed by 3 bases and V by 8 bases; bases with no gene match: 2. CDR3 amino acids: CSSGVTDTQYF. CDR3 DNA: TGCAGTAGCGGGGTGACAGATACGCAGTATTTT.